Presented here are 2 T cell receptor beta chains from one specimen sequenced in a study of cytomegalovirus exposure and HLA in healthy donors. The PCR was carried out with 60 Vbeta primers and 13 Jbeta primers. Here immunoSEQ multiplex PCR was the method, and the copy in TCRdb shows in-frame clones only, minus some. Of over 110,000 clones listed, approximately 80% were seen once; the top ten hold roughly 1.3%. Material for sequencing was PBMCs. All receptors derive from a male donor in good health and CMV-seropositive.

The chain carries TRBV11-2 and TRBJ2-7, with TRBD1 matching 9 bases. There are 16 residues in the CDR3. Germline CDR1 is SGHAT and CDR2 is FQNNGV. V shed 1 base and J 5 bases; nucleotides not matched to a gene: 9. This CDR3 is CASSLVLQGASNEQYF. The DNA for the CDR3 is TGTGCCAGCAGCTTAGTTTTACAGGGGGCATCCAACGAGCAGTACTTC.

This clone turned up a few times. V usage is TRBV7-9 and J usage is TRBJ2-2; 10 bases fit TRBD2. The germline CDR1 and CDR2 sequences are SEHNR and FQNEAQ (reference sequence). The CDR3 is 16 amino acids. Losses at the gene ends were 5 bases for V and 5 bases for J; bases not matched to a gene: 8. The CDR3 here is CASSPLPSGGTGELFF. The CDR3 DNA reads TGTGCCAGCAGCCCCCTTCCTAGCGGGGGAACCGGGGAGCTGTTTTTT.